The 28 T cell receptor beta chains below were found in one sample sequenced in a study of blood T cell repertoires in COVID-19. TCRdb's table, derived via immunoSEQ multiplex PCR, lists solely in-frame clones and lacks some. In the table there are some 340,000 clones, over 90% of which are singletons. Sequencing was performed on PBMCs or T cells enriched from blood (not recorded which). These receptors all come from a woman in her 30s who had been exposed to COVID-19.

The chain is built from TRBV29-1 and TRBJ1-1; 9 nucleotides agree with TRBD1. CDR1 SQVTM and CDR2 ANQGSEA come from the germline V gene. V lost 7 bases and J lost 4; bases outside the gene matches: 4. There are 12 residues in the CDR3. Here the CDR3 reads CSAGTGTTEAFF. CDR3 DNA: TGCAGCGCCGGGACAGGGACCACTGAAGCTTTCTTT.

V gene TRBV7-3 combines with J gene TRBJ2-7; weak D call: TRBD1 (5 bases). CDR1 SGHTA and CDR2 FQGTGA come from the germline V gene. Trimming left V 5 bases short and J 6 bases short, with 23 bases between. The CDR3 sequence is 16 residues long. The CDR3 here is CASSLQGGIPPGEQYF. CDR3 in DNA: TGTGCCAGCAGCCTTCAGGGTGGAATTCCACCGGGCGAGCAGTACTTC.

This chain connects TRBV3-1 (or the pseudogene TRBV3-2) to TRBJ1-2, with TRBD1 as a possible D gene (5 bases). The CDR3 sequence is 15 residues long. V lost 0 bases, J lost 4 bases, and 12 bases lay in between. Germline-derived CDR1 and CDR2 are LGHDT and YNNKEL (reference sequence). The CDR3 bases are TGTGCCAGCAGCCAAGAGGTGGGGGGAGGCTATGGCTACACCTTC. Protein: CASSQEVGGGYGYTF.

This clone has more than one count but fewer than ten. The chain is built from TRBV5-1 and TRBJ2-7; TRBD1 matches 7 bases. The length of the CDR3 is 12 residues. After removal of 4 bases from V and 3 bases from J, the junction contained 1 base not matched to a gene. Looked up from germline, CDR1 is SGHRS and CDR2 is YFSETQ. The CDR3, as DNA: TGCGCCAGCAGCCGGGACAGCTACGAGCAGTACTTC. Its protein is CASSRDSYEQYF.

A few counts support this clone. The rearrangement uses TRBV4-1 and TRBJ1-6; D is possibly TRBD1 (6 bases). Germline V gene lookup returns CDR1 MGHRA and CDR2 YSYEKL. The CDR3 contains 16 residues. V was pared by 5 bases and J by 8 bases, with 19 bases between. The CDR3 bases are TGCGCCAGCAGCGATGGGGGCCGGGGAATCCATTCACCCCTCCACTTT. Translating it yields CASSDGGRGIHSPLHF.

This clone was counted once. The V call is TRBV19, the J call TRBJ2-7; TRBD2 might be the D (7 bases). CDR1 and CDR2 (germline): LNHDA, SQIVND (reference sequence). The CDR3 loop spans 15 amino acids. The V and J ends lost 7 bases and 5 bases respectively, with 21 bases between them. The CDR3 loop is CASTQGGGPYDEQYF. CDR3 sequence (DNA): TGTGCCAGTACCCAAGGGGGGGGGCCTTACGACGAGCAGTACTTC.

This clone was picked up one time. CDR3 DNA sequence: TGTGCCAGCAGCGGGACTAGCGGGGGTCGACTAGCCAAAAACATTCAGTACTTC. Translation: CASSGTSGGRLAKNIQYF. The chain employs TRBV3-1 (or the pseudogene TRBV3-2) and TRBJ2-4; 14 bases agree with TRBD2. Germline V CDR1 and CDR2: LGHDT, YNNKEL (reference sequence). V was pared by 5 bases and J by 0 bases, with 6 bases of the junction left unmatched. CDR3 size: 18 residues.

The chain couples TRBV5-1 to TRBJ2-1, with TRBD1 as a possible D gene (5 bases). Germline values: CDR1 SGHRS, CDR2 YFSETQ. The germline V and J ends were trimmed by 0 bases and 3 bases, with 10 bases remaining between them. The CDR3 loop spans 15 amino acids. The CDR3 nucleotides are TGCGCCAGCAGCTTGGAGGGGCTCGGCTACAATGAGCAGTTCTTC. Residues: CASSLEGLGYNEQFF.

V gene TRBV11-2 combines with J gene TRBJ2-7; 10 bases match TRBD2. CDR1 and CDR2 from the germline V gene are SGHAT and FQNNGV. This CDR3 contains 15 residues. J gave up 2 bases and V 2 bases, and 3 bases lay outside the gene matches. Here the CDR3 reads CASSLSGGATYEQYF. CDR3 DNA: TGTGCCAGCAGCTTAAGCGGGGGGGCCACCTACGAGCAGTACTTC.

J is TRBJ2-5 and V is TRBV5-1; TRBD1 matches 10 bases. J gave up 6 bases and V 4 bases, and 6 bases lay outside the gene matches. Per the germline V gene, CDR1 is SGHRS and CDR2 is YFSETQ. The CDR3 has 14 amino acids. The CDR3 region is CASSQTGGGKTQYF. The CDR3 DNA sequence: TGCGCCAGCAGCCAGACAGGGGGCGGCAAGACCCAGTACTTC.

A single count supports this clone. The chain joins TRBV10-2 to TRBJ1-1, with TRBD1 identical over 8 bases. The CDR3 covers 13 residues. Germline lookup yields CDR1 WSHSY and CDR2 SAAADI. Trimming took 6 bases from V and 6 from J; bases not matched to a gene: 6. CDR3 nucleotide sequence: TGCGCCAGCAGACATGACAGGGGTTCTGAAGCTTTCTTT. Amino acids: CASRHDRGSEAFF.

The chain recombines TRBV5-1 with TRBJ2-3; 9 nucleotides match TRBD2. There are 15 residues in the CDR3. Trimming removed 0 bases from V and 2 bases from J; junction bases left unmatched: 1. Germline V CDR1 and CDR2: SGHRS, YFSETQ. The CDR3 DNA reads TGCGCCAGCAGCTTGGGACTAGCGGACACAGATACGCAGTATTTT. It is translated as CASSLGLADTDTQYF.

This clone was seen a few times. The chain couples TRBV27 to TRBJ1-2; 9 nucleotides match TRBD1. This CDR3 is 18 amino acids long. V lost 0 bases, J lost 7 bases, and 15 bases stayed unmatched. Germline assignment: CDR1 MNHEY and CDR2 SMNVEV (reference sequence). CDR3 in amino acids: CASSLSNPLLGQGGGYTF. As DNA, the CDR3 is TGTGCCAGCAGTTTATCGAACCCCCTGTTGGGACAGGGAGGTGGCTACACCTTC.

The chain is built from TRBV7-9 and TRBJ2-5, with a tentative D call TRBD2 (6 bases). V was cut by 5 bases and J by 6 bases, with 13 bases left in between. Germline CDR1 SEHNR, CDR2 FQNEAQ (reference sequence). The CDR3 sequence is 13 residues long. The CDR3 is CASSSEAGKTQYF. The CDR3 DNA reads as TGTGCCAGCAGCAGCGAGGCGGGGAAGACCCAGTACTTC.

The chain carries TRBV18 and TRBJ1-5; D gene uncertain. Trimming shortened V by 3 bases and J by 4 bases, and 13 bases separated the two germline ends. CDR1 is KGHSH and CDR2 is LQKENI in the germline V gene. The CDR3 extends over 15 amino acids. The CDR3: CASSPTAFGNQPQHF. In DNA, the CDR3 is TGTGCCAGCTCACCTACAGCCTTCGGTAATCAGCCCCAGCATTTT.

This chain uses TRBV6-5 with TRBJ1-2; 7 positions agree with TRBD1. The CDR3 is 15 residues long. V dropped 7 bases and J dropped 4; count of bases not matched to a gene: 12. CDR1 and CDR2 (germline): MNHEY, SVGAGI. The CDR3 protein is CASTPDWDRPYGYTF. CDR3 DNA sequence: TGTGCCAGCACTCCCGATTGGGACAGACCCTATGGCTACACCTTC.

The chain carries TRBV6-1 and TRBJ2-5; D is ambiguous. The CDR3 covers 14 residues. Germline lookup yields CDR1 MNHNS and CDR2 SASEGT. The V gene lost 2 bases and the J gene lost 4 bases, with 11 bases spanning the gap. The CDR3: CASSEQRLGETQYF. CDR3 coding DNA: TGTGCCAGCAGTGAACAGAGGCTCGGAGAGACCCAGTACTTC.

The gene calls are TRBV5-3 and TRBJ1-4, with D unresolved. TRBV5-3 is an ORF, and what it does is uncertain. V was shortened by 4 bases and J by 8 bases, with 24 bases between the two germline ends. The CDR3 spans 17 residues. CDR3 amino acids: CARSPKSRRLFCEKLFF. CDR3 nucleotides: TGTGCCAGAAGCCCGAAGAGTCGCAGGCTTTTTTGCGAAAAACTGTTTTTT.

This chain connects TRBV5-6 to TRBJ1-6, with 8 bases that match TRBD1. CDR1 SGHDT and CDR2 YYEEEE come from the germline V gene. This CDR3 is 16 amino acids long. The junction had 9 bases not matched to a gene; V was cut back by 5 bases and J by 5 bases. The CDR3 DNA reads TGTGCCAGCAGGAGAGACAGGGGAAGGGATAATTCACCCCTCCACTTT. Protein product: CASRRDRGRDNSPLHF.

The chain links TRBV5-1 to TRBJ1-3, with D unresolved. This CDR3 has 15 residues. V was pared by 0 bases and J by 0 bases, with 7 bases between. CDR1 and CDR2 (germline): SGHRS, YFSETQ. CDR3 sequence (DNA): TGCGCCAGCAGCTTGGCCACTCACTCTGGAAACACCATATATTTT. Amino acids: CASSLATHSGNTIYF. The entire variable domain, with the rest obtained from reference TRBV5-1 and TRBJ1-3, is as follows: KAGVTQTPRYLIKTRGQQVTLSCSPISGHRSVSWYQQTPGQGLQFLFEYFSETQRNKGNFPGRFSGRQFSNSRSEMNVSTLELGDSALYLCASSLATHSGNTIYFGEGSWLTVV.

The chain is built from TRBV4-1 and TRBJ1-2; no firm D call. V was clipped by 0 bases and J by 4 bases, with 15 bases between them. CDR3 length: 16 residues. From germline, CDR1 is MGHRA and CDR2 YSYEKL. This CDR3 reads CASSQDLSAGTYGYTF. The CDR3 nucleotides read TGCGCCAGCAGCCAAGATTTGTCCGCGGGCACCTATGGCTACACCTTC.

V and J are TRBV7-6 and TRBJ1-1; 9 bases are a match to TRBD1. Per germline, CDR1 SGHVS and CDR2 FNYEAQ. The CDR3 extends over 16 amino acids. Trimming at V came to 1 base and at J to 0 bases, leaving 3 bases not matched to a gene. The chain's CDR3 is CASSLGDRVMNTEAFF. The CDR3 coding sequence is TGTGCCAGCAGCTTAGGGGACAGGGTTATGAACACTGAAGCTTTCTTT.

Here the CDR3 reads CASSTGGHPQNIQYF. The CDR3 DNA follows: TGCGCCAGCAGCACTGGTGGGCACCCCCAAAACATTCAGTACTTC. V usage is TRBV5-1 and J usage is TRBJ2-4, with D uncertain. CDR1 and CDR2 from the germline V gene are SGHRS and YFSETQ. The V and J ends lost 4 bases and 5 bases respectively, with 16 bases between them. The CDR3 runs to 15 residues.

The chain uses TRBV5-1 and TRBJ1-6; 9 positions match TRBD1. With V trimmed by 3 bases and J by 9 bases, 4 bases remained unmatched. The CDR3 loop spans 14 amino acids. The germline V gene has CDR1 SGHRS and CDR2 YFSETQ. CDR3 sequence: CASSYRGQSSPLHF. As DNA, the CDR3 is TGCGCCAGCAGCTACAGGGGGCAGAGTTCACCCCTCCACTTT.

The rearrangement joins TRBV28 to TRBJ2-1, with TRBD2 identical over 8 bases. The CDR3 is made up of 14 amino acids. Germline assignment: CDR1 MDHEN and CDR2 SYDVKM. Trimming took 5 bases from V and 7 from J; bases not matched to a gene: 7. The CDR3 loop reads CASSEPGGQNEQFF. The CDR3 DNA reads TGTGCCAGCAGTGAACCGGGGGGGCAAAATGAGCAGTTCTTC.

The chain uses TRBV4-3 and TRBJ1-6, with TRBD1 matching over 7 bases. In germline, CDR1 is LGHNA, CDR2 YSLEER. The CDR3 has 15 residues. The junction had 5 bases not matched to a gene; V was cut back by 1 base and J by 8 bases. The CDR3 region has the DNA TGCGCCAGCAGCCAAGGGGCAGGGGGATATTCACCCCTCCACTTT. Encoded protein: CASSQGAGGYSPLHF.

This chain connects TRBV29-1 to TRBJ1-5; 8 bases line up with TRBD1. The CDR3 runs 13 residues. Looked up from germline, CDR1 is SQVTM and CDR2 is ANQGSEA. V gave up 5 bases and J gave up 2 bases; unmatched junction bases: 2. CDR3 loop: CSVLQGGNQPQHF. CDR3 coding DNA: TGCAGCGTTCTACAGGGGGGCAATCAGCCCCAGCATTTT.

The DNA of the CDR3 is TGTGCCAGCAGCTTAGGCGGGTTCCCTGAGACCCAGTACTTC. It encodes CASSLGGFPETQYF. The chain employs TRBV7-9 and TRBJ2-5, with D maybe TRBD2 (5 bases). CDR1 SEHNR and CDR2 FQNEAQ come from the germline V gene (reference sequence). The CDR3 loop spans 14 amino acids. Trimming removed 1 base from V and 5 bases from J, with 11 bases in between.